A selection of T cell receptor beta chains follows, all from one sample in a study of blood T cell repertoires in COVID-19. Sequenced by immunoSEQ multiplex PCR; TCRdb stores in-frame clones only, minus some. In the table there are hundreds of thousands of clones, roughly 80% of which are singletons. The material sequenced was PBMCs or T cells enriched from blood (not recorded which). The receptors were sampled from a man in his forties who had been exposed to COVID-19. CDR3s include the opening cysteine and the closing phenylalanine or tryptophan. A D gene is named only where the DNA matches it firmly. Clone size is stated in some rows and not others, as once, few, many or a class when expanded.

d_call	v_call	clone_size	j_call	cdr3_aa	cdr3_nt
-	TRBV7-7	-	TRBJ2-7	CASSVGGGAYEQYF	TGTGCTAGCAGCGTCGGGGGTGGCGCCTACGAGCAGTACTTC
TRBD2	TRBV7-2	-	TRBJ2-1	CASSAWVAGASYNEQFF	TGTGCCAGCAGCGCGTGGGTTGCGGGAGCGTCCTACAATGAGCAGTTCTTC
TRBD2	TRBV29-1	-	TRBJ2-2	CSAVGGRATGELFF	TGCAGCGCGGTGGGAGGGAGGGCCACCGGGGAGCTGTTTTTT
-	TRBV6-5	-	TRBJ1-5	CASSYGGQPQHF	TGTGCCAGCAGTTACGGGGGGCAGCCCCAGCATTTT
TRBD2	TRBV7-8	-	TRBJ2-2	CASRRLAGVPGELFF	TGTGCCAGCAGACGACTAGCGGGAGTCCCCGGGGAGCTGTTTTTT
-	TRBV2	-	TRBJ2-1	CASSENRDEQFF	TGTGCCAGCAGTGAAAATCGGGATGAGCAGTTCTTC
-	TRBV29-1	-	TRBJ1-1	CSVEEGPMNTEAFF	TGCAGCGTTGAAGAGGGCCCGATGAACACTGAAGCTTTCTTT
-	TRBV5-1	-	TRBJ1-1	CASSNQQGQNTEAFF	TGCGCCAGCAGCAACCAACAGGGCCAGAACACTGAAGCTTTCTTT
TRBD2	TRBV2	-	TRBJ2-1	CASTFSGRAFEQFF	TGTGCCAGCACCTTTAGCGGGAGGGCCTTTGAGCAGTTCTTC
-	TRBV10-3	-	TRBJ2-1	CAISGRGVSENEQFF	TGTGCCATCAGTGGGAGGGGCGTGAGCGAGAATGAGCAGTTCTTC
TRBD1	TRBV4-1	-	TRBJ2-7	CASSQESRTGFYEQYF	TGCGCCAGCAGCCAAGAGTCAAGGACAGGGTTTTACGAGCAGTACTTC
TRBD1	TRBV16	-	TRBJ1-3	CASSRDRGALYRNTIYF	TGTGCCAGCAGCCGGGACAGGGGCGCTCTGTATAGAAACACCATATATTTT
-	TRBV6-6	-	TRBJ1-2	CASSYGGSYGYTF	TGTGCCAGCAGTTATGGGGGGTCCTATGGCTACACCTTC
TRBD2	TRBV3-1/TRBV3-2	-	TRBJ2-2	CASSLGTSGSTVDTGELFF	TGTGCCAGCAGCCTTGGGACTAGCGGGAGTACGGTTGACACCGGGGAGCTGTTTTTT
-	TRBV10-3	-	TRBJ1-1	CAAQGSRVVPEAFF	TGTGCCGCACAGGGTTCCCGGGTCGTTCCTGAAGCTTTCTTT
TRBD1	TRBV4-1	-	TRBJ1-4	CASSQFTGTVTNEKLFF	TGCGCCAGCAGCCAATTTACAGGGACAGTCACTAATGAAAAACTGTTTTTT
-	TRBV7-8	-	TRBJ1-2	CASSFESRGYTF	TGTGCCAGCAGCTTCGAGTCCAGGGGCTACACCTTC
TRBD2	TRBV5-1	-	TRBJ2-5	CASSLAVGGRAPQETQYF	TGCGCCAGCAGCTTGGCGGTGGGAGGGAGGGCCCCCCAAGAGACCCAGTACTTC
TRBD1	TRBV11-3	-	TRBJ1-4	CASSPGTGDEKLFF	TGTGCCAGCAGCCCTGGGACAGGCGACGAAAAACTGTTTTTT
TRBD1	TRBV29-1	few	TRBJ1-2	CSVEAGGYGYTF	TGCAGCGTTGAAGCAGGGGGCTATGGCTACACCTTC
-	TRBV25-1	-	TRBJ1-6	CASSVGGDNSPLHF	TGTGCCAGCAGTGTCGGAGGGGATAATTCACCCCTCCACTTT
-	TRBV29-1	-	TRBJ2-2	CSVVGVPGELFF	TGCAGCGTTGTCGGGGTTCCCGGGGAGCTGTTTTTT
-	TRBV29-1	few	TRBJ2-1	CSVEPRQGEQFF	TGCAGCGTTGAACCGAGGCAGGGTGAGCAGTTCTTC
-	TRBV5-4	-	TRBJ2-7	CASSTSRAYEQYF	TGTGCCAGCAGCACTAGCAGAGCCTACGAGCAGTACTTC
TRBD2	TRBV5-4	-	TRBJ2-1	CASSPGLADYSYNEQFF	TGTGCCAGCAGCCCGGGACTAGCGGACTACTCCTACAATGAGCAGTTCTTC
TRBD1	TRBV16	-	TRBJ1-1	CASSQSRTGEAFF	TGTGCCAGCAGCCAATCGCGGACAGGTGAAGCTTTCTTT
-	TRBV28	-	TRBJ2-7	CASSFSVYEQYF	TGTGCCAGCAGTTTTTCTGTCTACGAGCAGTACTTC
TRBD1	TRBV5-6	-	TRBJ1-4	CASSLTGTGIFLRDEKLFF	TGTGCCAGCAGCCTCACCGGGACAGGGATTTTTCTCCGGGATGAAAAACTGTTTTTT
TRBD2	TRBV27	-	TRBJ2-7	CASRTRTSGTYEQYF	TGTGCCAGCAGGACCCGGACTAGCGGGACCTACGAGCAGTACTTC
TRBD1	TRBV5-1	-	TRBJ2-4	CASSSRDRVDIQYF	TGCGCCAGCAGCTCAAGGGACAGGGTCGACATTCAGTACTTC
TRBD2	TRBV19	-	TRBJ2-7	CASAPRTSTYEQYF	TGTGCCAGTGCCCCACGGACTAGCACCTACGAGCAGTACTTC